This T cell receptor (beta chain) appears in the sequencing data of a study of blood T cell repertoires in COVID-19. Background on the study: COVID-19 samples collected from the United States, Italy and Spain covered acute and convalescent phases.

Assay used: immunoSEQ multiplex PCR; TCRdb lists only in-frame clones, some missing. The data contain 250,000 to 350,000 clones, around 87% of them singletons. Germline CDR1 and CDR2: SGHKS and YYEKEE (reference sequence). Trimming cost V 5 bases and J 5 bases, with 7 bases left between them. This CDR3 has 11 amino acids. This clonotype originated in a man aged 18 to 30 with active or convalescent COVID-19. The chain combines TRBV5-5 with TRBJ1-2, with no clear D. Sequenced: peripheral blood. CDR3 nucleotides: TGTGCCAGCAGTCAGATTTATGGCTACACCTTC. It specifies CASSQIYGYTF.